Shown below are 3 T cell receptor beta chains from a single sample sequenced in a study of T cell responses to AZD1222 COVID-19 vaccine. Sequencing used immunoSEQ multiplex PCR; TCRdb keeps in-frame clones, though not all of them. The table has under 95,000 clones, more than 70% seen once. The sample consisted of peripheral blood, taken on day 0 of AZD1222 vaccination. Receptors were obtained from an adult in good health.

The chain is built from TRBV25-1 and TRBJ2-1; 10 nucleotides agree with TRBD2. CDR1 is MGHDK and CDR2 is SYGVNS in the germline V gene. Trimming cost V 6 bases and J 5 bases; bases outside gene matches: 10. The CDR3 covers 16 residues. The CDR3 sequence is CASRPQGSGRDNEQFF. For the CDR3, the DNA is TGTGCCAGCAGACCCCAAGGGAGCGGGAGGGACAATGAGCAGTTCTTC.

CDR3 sequence reads: CATSRETVNTEAFF. CDR3 nucleotides: TGTGCCACCAGCAGGGAGACAGTGAACACTGAAGCTTTCTTT. The chain has TRBV15 and TRBJ1-1, with a tentative D call TRBD1 (5 bases). Germline V gene lookup returns CDR1 LNHNV and CDR2 YYDKDF (reference sequence). Trimming stripped 3 bases from V and 0 bases from J, with 8 bases between. CDR3 size: 14 residues.

This chain uses TRBV11-2 with TRBJ2-2; D remains unclear. The CDR3 has 15 amino acids. The V gene's germline CDR1 is SGHAT and CDR2 FQNNGV. Trimming shortened V by 1 base and J by 2 bases, and 8 bases separated the two germline ends. CDR3: CASSLGVRNTGELFF. In DNA, the CDR3 is TGTGCCAGCAGCTTAGGGGTCCGCAACACCGGGGAGCTGTTTTTT. Full variable domain (remainder filled in from reference TRBV11-2 and TRBJ2-2): EAGVAQSPRYKIIEKRQSVAFWCNPISGHATLYWYQQILGQGPKLLIQFQNNGVVDDSQLPKDRFSAERLKGVDSTLKIQPAKLEDSAVYLCASSLGVRNTGELFFGEGSRLTVL.